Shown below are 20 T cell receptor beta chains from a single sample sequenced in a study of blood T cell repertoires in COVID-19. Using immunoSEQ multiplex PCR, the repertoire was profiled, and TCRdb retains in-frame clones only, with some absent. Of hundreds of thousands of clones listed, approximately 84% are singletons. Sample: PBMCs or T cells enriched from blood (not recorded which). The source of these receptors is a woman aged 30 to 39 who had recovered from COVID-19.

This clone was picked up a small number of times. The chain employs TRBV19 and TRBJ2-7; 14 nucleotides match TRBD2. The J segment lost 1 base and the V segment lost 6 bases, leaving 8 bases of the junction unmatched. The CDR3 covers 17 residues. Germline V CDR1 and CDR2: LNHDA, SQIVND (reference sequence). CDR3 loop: CASSQGGLAGDSYEQYF. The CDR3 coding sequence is TGTGCCAGTAGCCAAGGGGGACTAGCGGGAGATTCCTACGAGCAGTACTTC.

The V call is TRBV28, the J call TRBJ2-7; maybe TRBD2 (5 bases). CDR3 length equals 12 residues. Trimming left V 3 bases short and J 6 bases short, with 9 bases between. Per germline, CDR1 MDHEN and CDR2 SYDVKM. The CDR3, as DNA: TGTGCCAGCAGTTTCGGAGGTGTCGAGCAGTACTTC. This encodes CASSFGGVEQYF.

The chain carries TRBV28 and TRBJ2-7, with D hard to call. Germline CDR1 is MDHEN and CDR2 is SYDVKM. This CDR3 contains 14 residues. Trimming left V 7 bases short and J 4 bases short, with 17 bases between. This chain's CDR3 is CASTSALDRYEQYF. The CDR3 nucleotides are TGTGCCAGCACCTCGGCGCTAGACCGATACGAGCAGTACTTC.

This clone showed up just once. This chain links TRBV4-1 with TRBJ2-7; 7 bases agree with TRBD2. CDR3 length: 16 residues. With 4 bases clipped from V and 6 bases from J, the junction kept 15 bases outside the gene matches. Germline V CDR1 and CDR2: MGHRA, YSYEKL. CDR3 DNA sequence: TGCGCCAGCAGCCTGCAGGAGGGAGCGGGACTCCTCGAGCAGTACTTC. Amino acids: CASSLQEGAGLLEQYF.

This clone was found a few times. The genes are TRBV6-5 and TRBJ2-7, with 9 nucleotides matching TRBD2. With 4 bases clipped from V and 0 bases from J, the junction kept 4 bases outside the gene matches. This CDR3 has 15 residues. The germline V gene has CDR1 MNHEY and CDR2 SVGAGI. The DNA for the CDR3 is TGTGCCAGCAGTTCTAGCGGGACTAGCTCCTACGAGCAGTACTTC. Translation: CASSSSGTSSYEQYF.

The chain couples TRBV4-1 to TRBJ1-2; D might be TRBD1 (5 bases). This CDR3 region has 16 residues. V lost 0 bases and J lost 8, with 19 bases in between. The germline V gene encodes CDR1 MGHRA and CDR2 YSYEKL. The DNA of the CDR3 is TGCGCCAGCAGCCAAGATGGGGACGGGGGGAAGAAGGGCTACACCTTC. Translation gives CASSQDGDGGKKGYTF.

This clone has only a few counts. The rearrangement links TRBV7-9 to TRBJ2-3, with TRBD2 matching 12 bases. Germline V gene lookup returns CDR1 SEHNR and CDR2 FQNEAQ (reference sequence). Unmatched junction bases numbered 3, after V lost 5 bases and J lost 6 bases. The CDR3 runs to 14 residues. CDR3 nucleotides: TGTGCCAGCAGCACTAGCGGGAGGAAGGATACGCAGTATTTT. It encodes CASSTSGRKDTQYF.

The DNA for the CDR3 is TGTGCCAGCAGAGACAGGGTAGAGACCGGGGAGCTGTTTTTT. It is translated as CASRDRVETGELFF. V is TRBV6-5 and J is TRBJ2-2; TRBD1 aligns across 7 bases. CDR3 length equals 14 residues. CDR1 MNHEY and CDR2 SVGAGI come from the germline V gene. Trimming at V came to 6 bases and at J to 5 bases, leaving 6 bases not matched to a gene.

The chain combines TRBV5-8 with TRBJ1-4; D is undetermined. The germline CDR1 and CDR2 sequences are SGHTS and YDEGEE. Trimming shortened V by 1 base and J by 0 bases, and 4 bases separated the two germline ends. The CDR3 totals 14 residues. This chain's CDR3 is CASSLTPTNEKLFF. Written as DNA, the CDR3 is TGTGCCAGCAGCTTGACTCCAACTAATGAAAAACTGTTTTTT.

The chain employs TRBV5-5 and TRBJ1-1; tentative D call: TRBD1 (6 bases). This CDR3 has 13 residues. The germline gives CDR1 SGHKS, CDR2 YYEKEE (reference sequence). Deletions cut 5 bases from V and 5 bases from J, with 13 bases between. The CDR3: CASRHRVGTEAFF. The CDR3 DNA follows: TGTGCCAGCAGGCACAGGGTTGGTACTGAAGCTTTCTTT.

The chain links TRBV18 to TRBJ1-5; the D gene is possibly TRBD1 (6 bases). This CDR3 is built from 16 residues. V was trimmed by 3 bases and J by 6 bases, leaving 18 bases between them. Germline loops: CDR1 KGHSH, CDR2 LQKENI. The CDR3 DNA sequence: TGTGCCAGCTCACCTACCATTGGGGGGGCGGGTCAGCCCCAGCATTTT. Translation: CASSPTIGGAGQPQHF.

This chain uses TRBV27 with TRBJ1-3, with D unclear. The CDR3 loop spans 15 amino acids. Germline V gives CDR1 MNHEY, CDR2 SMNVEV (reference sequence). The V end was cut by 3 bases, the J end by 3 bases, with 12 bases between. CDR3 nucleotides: TGTGCCAGCAGTTTGGGTGGAGGTGGTGGAAACACCATATATTTT. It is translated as CASSLGGGGGNTIYF.

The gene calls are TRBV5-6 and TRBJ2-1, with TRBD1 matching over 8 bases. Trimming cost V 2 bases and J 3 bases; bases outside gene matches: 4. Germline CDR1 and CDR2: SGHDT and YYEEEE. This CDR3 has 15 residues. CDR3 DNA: TGTGCCAGCAGCTTCGGGACAGGAGGCTACAATGAGCAGTTCTTC. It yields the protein CASSFGTGGYNEQFF.

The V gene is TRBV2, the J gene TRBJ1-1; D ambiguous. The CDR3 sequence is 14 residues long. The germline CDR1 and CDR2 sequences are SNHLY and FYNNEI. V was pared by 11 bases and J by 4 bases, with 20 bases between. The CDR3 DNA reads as TGTGCCTCCGTAGCGGCAGGCTCTGGCACTGAAGCTTTCTTT. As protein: CASVAAGSGTEAFF.

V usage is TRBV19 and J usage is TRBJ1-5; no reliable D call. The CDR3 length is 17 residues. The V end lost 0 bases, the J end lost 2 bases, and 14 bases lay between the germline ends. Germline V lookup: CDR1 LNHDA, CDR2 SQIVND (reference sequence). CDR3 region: CASSIDHSFLGNQPQHF. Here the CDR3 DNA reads TGTGCCAGTAGTATAGATCATAGTTTTCTAGGCAATCAGCCCCAGCATTTT.

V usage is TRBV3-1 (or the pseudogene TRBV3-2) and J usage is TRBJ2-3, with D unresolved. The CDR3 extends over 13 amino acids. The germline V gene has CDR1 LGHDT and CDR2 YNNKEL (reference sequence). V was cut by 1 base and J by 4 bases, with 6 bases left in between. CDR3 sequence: CASSQATPDTQYF. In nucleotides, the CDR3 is TGTGCCAGCAGCCAAGCGACACCAGATACGCAGTATTTT.

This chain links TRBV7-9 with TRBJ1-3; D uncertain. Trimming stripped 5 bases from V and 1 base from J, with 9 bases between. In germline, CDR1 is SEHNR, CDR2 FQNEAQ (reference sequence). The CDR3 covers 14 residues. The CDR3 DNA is TGTGCCAGCAGCCCCTCTTCGTCTGGAAACACCATATATTTT. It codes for CASSPSSSGNTIYF. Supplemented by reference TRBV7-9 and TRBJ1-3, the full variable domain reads DTGVSQNPRHKITKRGQNVTFRCDPISEHNRLYWYRQTLGQGPEFLTYFQNEAQLEKSRLLSDRFSAERPKGSFSTLEIQRTEQGDSAMYLCASSPSSSGNTIYFGEGSWLTVV.

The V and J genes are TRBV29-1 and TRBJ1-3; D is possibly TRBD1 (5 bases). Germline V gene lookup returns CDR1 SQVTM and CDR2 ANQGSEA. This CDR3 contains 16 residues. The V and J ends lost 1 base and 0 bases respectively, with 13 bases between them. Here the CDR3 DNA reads TGCAGCGTTGAAGGGGGCCAGGGAATCTCTGGAAACACCATATATTTT. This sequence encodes CSVEGGQGISGNTIYF.

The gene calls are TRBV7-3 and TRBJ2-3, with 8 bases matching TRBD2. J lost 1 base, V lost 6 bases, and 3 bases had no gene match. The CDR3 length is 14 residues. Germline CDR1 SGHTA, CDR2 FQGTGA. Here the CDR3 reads CASRPGGGTDTQYF. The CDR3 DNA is TGTGCCAGCAGACCCGGGGGGGGCACAGATACGCAGTATTTT.

The DNA of the CDR3 is TGTGCAAGTCGCTCTAGGGTGCGGGACAGGGCCAACTGGGACTCCTACGAGCAGTACTTC. Protein: CASRSRVRDRANWDSYEQYF. The chain combines TRBV12-2 with TRBJ2-7; the table gives TRBD1 as D, unverified against the DNA. TRBV12-2 represents a pseudogene. The CDR3 runs to 20 residues.